This is a list of T cell receptor beta chains from one sample in a study of CD8 T cells in ankylosing spondylitis. One entry per CDR3 protein, called by TCRdb with MiXCR from the 5' RACE reads. The sample comprises a few hundred thousand distinct CDR3 sequences, more than 9% of which are singletons, and roughly 9.1% rests with the top ten. Source material: blood, either unsorted or a sorted T cell fraction (not recorded which). Receptor source: a female donor with ankylosing spondylitis or in good health (not recorded which). CDR3s include the opening cysteine and the closing phenylalanine or tryptophan. The order of the fields is clone size, V gene, J gene, D gene, CDR3 protein, CDR3 DNA. A D gene is named only where the DNA matches it firmly. Rows may omit the clone size; those that give it use once, few, many or a size class.

>few|TRBV3-1|TRBJ2-5|-
CASSQDRAALRSQYF
TGTGCCAGCAGCCAAGATCGGGCTGCCCTCAGGAGCCAGTACTTC
>few|TRBV27|TRBJ1-1|-
CASNLHRGGNTEAFF
TGTGCCAGCAACCTTCACCGCGGCGGGAACACTGAAGCTTTCTTT
>-|TRBV20-1|TRBJ2-1|TRBD2
CSASGTSGTYNEQFF
TGCAGTGCGTCCGGGACTAGCGGGACCTACAATGAGCAGTTCTTC
>many|TRBV5-1|TRBJ2-7|-
CASSSRLGNEQYF
TGCGCCAGCAGTTCAAGATTGGGTAACGAGCAGTACTTC
>many|TRBV5-1|TRBJ2-3|-
CASSESDPGTDTQYF
TGCGCCAGCAGTGAGTCGGACCCGGGCACAGATACGCAGTATTTT
>-|TRBV7-2|TRBJ2-2|-
CASRGLVYAGELFF
TGTGCCAGCAGGGGTCTAGTTTACGCCGGGGAGCTGTTTTTT
>many|TRBV27|TRBJ2-7|-
CASSLKRTYEQYF
TGTGCCAGCAGTTTAAAGCGGACCTACGAGCAGTACTTC
>few|TRBV20-1|TRBJ1-3|-
CSASPPSGKSGNTIYF
TGCAGTGCTAGCCCCCCATCGGGGAAATCTGGAAACACCATATATTTT
>many|TRBV12-5|TRBJ1-5|-
CASGFTGRGGFPKKHSNQPQHF
TGTGCTAGTGGTTTTACGGGCAGGGGAGGTTTTCCTAAAAAGCATAGCAATCAGCCCCAGCATTTT
>many|TRBV5-1|TRBJ1-2|-
CASSLEAGSYGYTF
TGCGCCAGCAGCTTGGAGGCAGGGAGCTATGGCTACACCTTC
>many|TRBV29-1|TRBJ1-4|TRBD1
CSVEDGTGAKVEKLFF
TGCAGCGTTGAAGATGGGACAGGGGCGAAGGTGGAAAAACTGTTTTTT
>many|TRBV5-1|TRBJ2-1|TRBD1
CASSLAPMGQGAYNEQFF
TGCGCCAGCAGCTTGGCACCAATGGGACAGGGGGCATACAATGAGCAGTTCTTC
>-|TRBV28|TRBJ2-2|-
CASARAGELFF
TGTGCCAGTGCGAGGGCCGGGGAGCTGTTTTTT
>many|TRBV20-1|TRBJ2-3|-
CSAQVPRDSSTDTQYF
TGCAGTGCTCAGGTCCCCAGAGATTCTAGCACAGATACGCAGTATTTT
>-|TRBV29-1|TRBJ2-5|TRBD2
CSVETSGGPRETQYF
TGCAGCGTTGAGACTAGCGGGGGCCCCAGGGAGACCCAGTACTTC
>few|TRBV5-5|TRBJ1-1|-
CASTPRLYGIMEAFF
TGTGCCAGCACCCCCCGGTTATACGGGATTATGGAAGCTTTCTTT
>-|TRBV29-1|TRBJ2-7|-
CSVEGAGAEQYF
TGCAGCGTTGAAGGGGCGGGTGCCGAGCAGTACTTC
>many|TRBV20-1|TRBJ2-1|TRBD2
CSVPGTSYNEQFF
TGCAGTGTCCCCGGGACTAGCTACAATGAGCAGTTCTTC
>many|TRBV28|TRBJ2-1|TRBD2
CASLAGGRPEQFF
TGTGCCAGCCTGGCGGGAGGGCGACCCGAGCAGTTCTTC
>few|TRBV5-6|TRBJ2-1|TRBD1
CASRPSGQGTYNEQFF
TGTGCCAGCAGGCCTTCCGGACAGGGGACCTACAATGAGCAGTTCTTC
>-|TRBV20-1|TRBJ2-1|-
CSAWALSRGLNEQFF
TGCAGTGCTTGGGCTCTTTCGAGAGGCCTAAATGAGCAGTTCTTC
>-|TRBV5-6|TRBJ2-7|-
CASSSIQRSSYEQYF
TGTGCCAGCAGCTCAATCCAGAGGAGTTCCTACGAGCAGTACTTC
>many|TRBV29-1|TRBJ2-1|TRBD2
CSVSGLAGGEQFF
TGCAGCGTATCGGGACTAGCGGGAGGTGAGCAGTTCTTC
>many|TRBV7-8|TRBJ2-2|TRBD2
CASSLTVLAGGQGELFF
TGTGCCAGCAGCTTAACGGTCTTAGCGGGGGGGCAAGGGGAGCTGTTTTTT
>many|TRBV20-1|TRBJ2-7|-
CSARVGGGGTYEQYF
TGCAGTGCTAGAGTAGGGGGAGGCGGAACCTACGAGCAGTACTTC
>few|TRBV4-1|TRBJ1-3|-
CASSQLGLKGNTIYF
TGCGCCAGCAGCCAATTGGGCCTTAAAGGAAACACCATATATTTT
>-|TRBV18|TRBJ1-5|-
CASSQDPNQPQHF
TGTGCCAGCTCCCAGGACCCCAATCAGCCCCAGCATTTT
>many|TRBV5-1|TRBJ2-7|-
CASRGSSNEQYF
TGCGCCAGCAGAGGTAGCAGCAACGAGCAGTACTTC
>many|TRBV10-2|TRBJ2-7|-
CASSGSYEQYF
TGTGCCAGCAGTGGCTCCTACGAGCAGTACTTC
>few|TRBV20-1|TRBJ2-5|TRBD2
CSATGLAGELSQETQYF
TGCAGTGCGACGGGACTAGCGGGAGAATTAAGCCAAGAGACCCAGTACTTC
>many|TRBV28|TRBJ2-2|TRBD2
CASSFSGGAGGELFF
TGTGCCAGCAGTTTTAGCGGGGGGGCCGGCGGGGAGCTGTTTTTT
>many|TRBV20-1|TRBJ1-5|-
CSAREGQGRKPQHF
TGCAGTGCTAGAGAAGGGCAGGGGAGGAAGCCCCAGCATTTT
>many|TRBV5-6|TRBJ2-3|-
CASSLGHTDTQYF
TGTGCCAGCAGCTTGGGACATACAGATACGCAGTATTTT
>-|TRBV5-4|TRBJ1-2|-
CASSFGPIPPPDYGYTF
TGTGCCAGCAGCTTCGGGCCTATCCCACCCCCTGACTATGGCTACACCTTC
>-|TRBV7-2|TRBJ2-7|-
CASSLGPGGLYEQYF
TGTGCCAGCAGCTTAGGACCGGGCGGCTTATACGAGCAGTACTTC
>many|TRBV5-1|TRBJ2-7|-
CASSYGYEQYF
TGCGCCAGCAGCTACGGGTACGAGCAGTACTTC
>-|TRBV5-1|TRBJ2-7|-
CASSLNQDEQYF
TGCGCCAGCAGCTTGAATCAGGACGAGCAGTACTTC
>few|TRBV7-2|TRBJ2-1|TRBD2
CASRNLWGEGFF
TGTGCCAGCAGGAACTTATGGGGGGAGGGATTCTTC
>-|TRBV19|TRBJ2-2|-
CASSKHGDTGELFF
TGTGCCAGTAGTAAGCACGGGGACACCGGGGAGCTGTTTTTT
>many|TRBV2|TRBJ2-3|TRBD2
CASSDPGGLRDTQYF
TGTGCCAGCAGTGATCCGGGGGGGCTGAGAGATACGCAGTATTTT